This is a list of T cell receptor beta chains from one sample in a study of tumor-infiltrating lymphocytes in primary liver carcinoma. TCRdb fed the multiplex PCR reads into MiXCR, producing one record per CDR3 protein. The sample contains under 110,000 distinct CDR3 sequences, around two thirds of which appear only once. The sample taken for sequencing was liver tumor tissue from sampling region 2. The receptors were sampled from a woman in her fifties or sixties with primary liver carcinoma and hepatitis B virus infection. The CDR3 runs from the conserved cysteine through the conserved F or W. Fields, in order: clone size, D gene, CDR3 length, J gene, V gene, CDR3 protein, CDR3 DNA. The D gene is left open where the match is weak. A row's size may be missing; if present it is once, few, many or a size class.

many	-	15	TRBJ2-5	TRBV6-1	CASSERDRQQETQYF	TGTGCCAGCAGTGAACGAGACAGGCAGCAAGAGACCCAGTACTTC
-	TRBD2	14	TRBJ2-7	TRBV5-6	CANSFAAGGYEQYF	TGTGCAAACAGCTTTGCAGCGGGAGGTTACGAGCAGTACTTC
many	-	11	TRBJ1-4	TRBV7-9	CASSLSEKLFF	TGTGCCAGCAGCTTAAGTGAAAAACTGTTTTTT
-	-	12	TRBJ1-1	TRBV28	CASTEQNTEAFF	TGTGCCAGCACCGAACAGAACACTGAAGCTTTCTTT
once	-	14	TRBJ1-2	TRBV5-1	CASSSNSQNYGYTF	TGCGCCAGCAGCTCGAACAGCCAGAACTATGGCTACACCTTC
few	-	13	TRBJ1-1	TRBV4-1	CANSQSWGTEASF	TGCGCCAACAGCCAGAGTTGGGGGACTGAAGCTTCCTTT
many	TRBD1	14	TRBJ2-7	TRBV12-5	CASGADRGGYEQYF	TGTGCTAGTGGCGCTGACAGGGGAGGCTACGAGCAGTACTTC
once	-	15	TRBJ1-4	TRBV11-2	CASGFWGATNEKLVF	TGTGCCAGCGGCTTCTGGGGGGCAACTAATGAAAAACTGGTTTTT
medium-sized	TRBD1	17	TRBJ2-3	TRBV11-3	CASSSWSLDRGTDTQYF	TGTGCCAGCAGCTCTTGGTCCCTTGACAGGGGCACAGATACGCAGTATTTT
many	-	14	TRBJ1-3	TRBV30	CAWRERTYGNTIYF	TGTGCCTGGAGAGAAAGAACATATGGAAACACCATATATTTT
once	-	13	TRBJ2-7	TRBV11-2	CTSSFGRSYKQYF	TGTACCAGCAGCTTCGGTCGGAGCTACAAGCAGTACTTC
-	TRBD1	16	TRBJ1-2	TRBV29-1	CSVLRDRGSDSGGYTF	TGTAGCGTCCTCCGGGACAGGGGATCGGATTCGGGTGGCTACACCTTC
-	-	13	TRBJ1-6	TRBV11-2	CARSLDPNSPLRF	TGTGCCAGAAGTTTAGATCCTAATTCACCCCTCCGCTTT
-	TRBD2	15	TRBJ2-1	TRBV11-2	CASSLELAGSSEQFF	TGTGCCAGCAGCTTAGAACTAGCGGGGAGTAGTGAGCAGTTTTTC
-	TRBD2	13	TRBJ2-3	TRBV11-2	CASSFGRLDMRYF	TGTGCCAGCAGCTTCGGGAGGCTAGATATGCGGTATTTC
-	TRBD2	17	TRBJ2-1	TRBV11-3	CATSLGRGEWGDDEQCF	TGTGCCACCAGCTTAGGTCGGGGGGAGTGGGGTGACGATGAGCAGTGCTTC
-	-	17	TRBJ2-1	TRBV11-3	CASSPWGARTMGNEQFF	TGTGCCAGCAGCCCCTGGGGGGCGCGGACCATGGGCAATGAGCAGTTCTTT
many	-	16	TRBJ2-7	TRBV5-1	CASSLEGLGRTYEQYF	TGCGCCAGCAGCTTGGAGGGTCTAGGACGTACCTACGAGCAGTACTTC